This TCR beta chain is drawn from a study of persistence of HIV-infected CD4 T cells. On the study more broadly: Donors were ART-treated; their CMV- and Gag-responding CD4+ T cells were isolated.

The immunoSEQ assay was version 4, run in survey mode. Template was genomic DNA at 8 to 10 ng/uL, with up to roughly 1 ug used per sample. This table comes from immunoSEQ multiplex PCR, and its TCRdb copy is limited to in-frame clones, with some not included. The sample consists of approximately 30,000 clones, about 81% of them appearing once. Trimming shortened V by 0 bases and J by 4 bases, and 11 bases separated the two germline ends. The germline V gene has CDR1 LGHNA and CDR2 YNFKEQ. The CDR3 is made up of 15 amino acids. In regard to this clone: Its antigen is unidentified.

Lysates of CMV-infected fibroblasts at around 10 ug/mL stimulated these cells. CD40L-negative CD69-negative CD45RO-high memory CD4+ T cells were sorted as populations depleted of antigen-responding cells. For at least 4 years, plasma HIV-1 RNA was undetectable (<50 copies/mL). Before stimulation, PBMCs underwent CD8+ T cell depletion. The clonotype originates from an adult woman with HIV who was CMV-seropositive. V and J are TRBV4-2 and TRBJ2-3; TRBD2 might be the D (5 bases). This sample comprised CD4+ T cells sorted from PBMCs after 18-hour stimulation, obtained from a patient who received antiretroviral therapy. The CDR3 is CASSQDRLAADTQYF. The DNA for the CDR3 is TGTGCCAGCAGCCAAGATCGCCTAGCCGCAGATACGCAGTATTTT.